The clone carrying this T cell receptor (beta chain) has a single count. Antigen unknown. The method was immunoSEQ multiplex PCR; TCRdb's version includes in-frame clones alone and lacks a portion of them. Of 36,000 or so clones listed, around 95% are singletons. This entry comes from a study of circulating and synovial CD4+ cells in juvenile arthritis. Study-wide points: Bulk blood CD4 samples held at least an order of magnitude more or fewer genomes than CPL. Compared with bulk blood, circulating pathogenic-like lymphocytes shared substantially more CDR3 sequences with synovial T cells.

Donors were patients with active juvenile idiopathic arthritis. CDR3 length: 15 amino acids. Trimming shortened V by 5 bases and J by 3 bases, and 13 bases separated the two germline ends. The V gene's germline CDR1 is SGHTA and CDR2 FQGNSA. This receptor was obtained from a human donor with juvenile idiopathic arthritis. The V and J genes are TRBV7-2 and TRBJ1-4; D may be TRBD1 (6 bases). The sequencing sample was made of CD4+ T cells from blood. CDR3 amino acids: CASSKRGGANEKLFF. In DNA form, the CDR3 reads TGTGCCAGCAGCAAGCGCGGGGGCGCTAATGAAAAACTGTTTTTT.